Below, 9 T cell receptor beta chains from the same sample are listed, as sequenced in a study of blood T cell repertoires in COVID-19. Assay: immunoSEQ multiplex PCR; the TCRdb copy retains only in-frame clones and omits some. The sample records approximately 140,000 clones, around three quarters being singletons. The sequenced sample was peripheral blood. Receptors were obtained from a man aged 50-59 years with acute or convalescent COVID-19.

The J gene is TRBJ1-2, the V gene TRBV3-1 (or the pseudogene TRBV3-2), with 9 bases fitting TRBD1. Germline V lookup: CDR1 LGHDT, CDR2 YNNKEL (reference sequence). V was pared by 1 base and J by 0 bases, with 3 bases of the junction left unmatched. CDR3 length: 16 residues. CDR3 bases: TGTGCCAGCAGCCAAGGAAGGACAGGGGCTAACTATGGCTACACCTTC. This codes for CASSQGRTGANYGYTF.

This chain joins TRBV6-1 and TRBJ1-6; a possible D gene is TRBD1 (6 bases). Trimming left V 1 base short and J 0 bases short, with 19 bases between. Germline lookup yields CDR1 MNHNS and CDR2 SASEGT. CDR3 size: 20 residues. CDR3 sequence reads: CASSEVSGQITSSYNSPLHF. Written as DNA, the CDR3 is TGTGCCAGCAGTGAAGTTAGTGGACAGATCACTAGCTCCTATAATTCACCCCTCCACTTT.

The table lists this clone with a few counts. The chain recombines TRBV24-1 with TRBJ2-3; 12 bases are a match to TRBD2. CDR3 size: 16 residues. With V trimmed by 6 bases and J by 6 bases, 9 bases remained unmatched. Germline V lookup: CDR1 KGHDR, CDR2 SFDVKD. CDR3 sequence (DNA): TGTGCCACCAGTTCACCTAGCGGGGGGGCCGCGGATACGCAGTATTTT. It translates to CATSSPSGGAADTQYF.

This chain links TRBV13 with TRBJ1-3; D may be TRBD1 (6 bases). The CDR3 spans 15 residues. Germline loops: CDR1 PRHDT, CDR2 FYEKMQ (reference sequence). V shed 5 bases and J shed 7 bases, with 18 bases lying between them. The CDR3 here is CASSPINDRWNTIYF. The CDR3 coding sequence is TGTGCCAGCAGCCCGATCAACGACAGGTGGAACACCATATATTTT. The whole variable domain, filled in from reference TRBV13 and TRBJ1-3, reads AAGVIQSPRHLIKEKRETATLKCYPIPRHDTVYWYQQGPGQDPQFLISFYEKMQSDKGSIPDRFSAQQFSDYHSELNMSSLELGDSALYFCASSPINDRWNTIYFGEGSWLTVV.

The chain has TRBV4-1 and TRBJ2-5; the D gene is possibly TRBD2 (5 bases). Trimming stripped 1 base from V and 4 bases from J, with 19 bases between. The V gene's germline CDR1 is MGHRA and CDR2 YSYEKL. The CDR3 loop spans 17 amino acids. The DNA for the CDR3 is TGCGCCAGCAGCCAAGCTAATCTTGGCGGAGGTGGAGAGACCCAGTACTTC. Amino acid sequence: CASSQANLGGGGETQYF.

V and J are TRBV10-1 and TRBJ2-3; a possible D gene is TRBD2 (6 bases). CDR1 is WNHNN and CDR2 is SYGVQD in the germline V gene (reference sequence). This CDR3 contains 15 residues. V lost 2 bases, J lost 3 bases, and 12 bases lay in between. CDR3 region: CASSEGGFVTDTQYF. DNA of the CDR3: TGCGCCAGCAGTGAGGGGGGGTTCGTGACAGATACGCAGTATTTT.

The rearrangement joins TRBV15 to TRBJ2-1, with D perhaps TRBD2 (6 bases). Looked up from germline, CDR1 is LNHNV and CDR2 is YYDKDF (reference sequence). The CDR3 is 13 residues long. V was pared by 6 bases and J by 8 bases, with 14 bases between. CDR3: CATRISGGDEQFF. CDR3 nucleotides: TGTGCCACCAGAATTAGCGGAGGGGATGAGCAGTTCTTC. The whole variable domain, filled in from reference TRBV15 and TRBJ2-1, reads DAMVIQNPRYQVTQFGKPVTLSCSQTLNHNVMYWYQQKSSQAPKLLFHYYDKDFNNEADTPDNFQSRRPNTSFCFLDIRSPGLGDTAMYLCATRISGGDEQFFGPGTRLTVL.

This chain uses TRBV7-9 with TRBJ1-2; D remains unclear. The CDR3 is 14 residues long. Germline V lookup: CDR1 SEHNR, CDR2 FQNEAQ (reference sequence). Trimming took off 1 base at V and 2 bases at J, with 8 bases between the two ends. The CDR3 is CASSLGQVNYGYTF. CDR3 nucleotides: TGTGCCAGCAGCTTAGGGCAGGTGAACTATGGCTACACCTTC.

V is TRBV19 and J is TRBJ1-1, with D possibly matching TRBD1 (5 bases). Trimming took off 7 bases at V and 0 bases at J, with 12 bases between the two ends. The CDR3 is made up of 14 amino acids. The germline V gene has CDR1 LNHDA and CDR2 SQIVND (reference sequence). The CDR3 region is CASIRTNMNTEAFF. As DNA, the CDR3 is TGTGCCAGTATTCGGACAAACATGAACACTGAAGCTTTCTTT.